The clone carrying this T cell receptor (beta chain) was found a few times. Its cognate antigen is unknown. The study amplified TCR beta CDR3 regions using RNA transcripts. RT-PCR in the first round used HTBI primers; a second-round multiplex PCR followed. TCRdb re-called the multiplex PCR reads through MiXCR, storing one row per CDR3 protein. The table has just over 600,000 distinct CDR3 sequences, 22% seen once. The data originate from a study of Graves' ophthalmopathy and Graves' hyperthyroidism. The overall study: The collection of peripheral blood took place at initial diagnosis, before any treatment.

Pregnant or lactating patients and those with other autoimmune diseases or uncontrolled infections were excluded. A diagnosis was made from clinical symptoms together with serum thyroxine, TRAb, thyroid ultrasound and orbital computed tomography. Study results and limitations: The model predicted progression of ophthalmopathy with a sensitivity of roughly 70%, and its specificity was roughly 77%.

The CDR3 is made up of 13 amino acids. V dropped 3 bases and J dropped 6 bases, with 15 bases sitting between them. Germline loops: CDR1 DFQATT, CDR2 SNEGSKA (reference sequence). V is TRBV20-1 and J is TRBJ2-7; D is perhaps TRBD1 or TRBD2 (5 bases each). The source is a woman aged 18 to 35 with stable Graves' hyperthyroidism. Some clones in this sample may be carry-over from other donors' samples. The sample was peripheral blood. The CDR3 DNA sequence: TGCAGTGCTAGTCCCCAAATTGGGACCGAGCAGTACTTC. Protein sequence: CSASPQIGTEQYF.